The rows below give T cell receptor beta chains drawn from one sample of a study of control samples from healthy donors and cancer patients. Profiled with immunoSEQ multiplex PCR; TCRdb holds only in-frame clones, not every one. This sample has about 130,000 clones; approximately 92% occur once, and the top ten carry around 2.5%. Sequences were obtained from blood. The receptor set was obtained from a man aged 40-49 years in good health. Each CDR3 is given without its conserved first and last residue. The D gene is left open where the match is weak. The size of a clone is reported for some rows only, either as once, few or many, or as a class for expanded clones.

d_gene | abundance | v_gene | CDR3aa
. | once | TRBV3-1/TRBV3-2 | ASSQDSNFGREAF
. | . | TRBV6-5 | ASTPSRTDYGYT
. | . | TRBV11-2 | ASSLDQDLGYT
. | . | TRBV28 | ASSLREYGYT
. | . | TRBV5-4 | ASSADNYGYT
. | . | TRBV12-3/TRBV12-4 | ASSFGHEPQH
TRBD1 | once | TRBV3-1/TRBV3-2 | ASSQPGQRNEQY
. | . | TRBV2 | ASSEGTGTGNTIY
. | . | TRBV9 | ASSVTGTGELF
TRBD2 | . | TRBV5-4 | ASSLASGGGRELF
. | . | TRBV9 | ASSVGGGRETQY
TRBD2 | . | TRBV2 | ASGLGLVYEQY
. | . | TRBV27 | ASSLRGVAGSYNSPLH
TRBD1 | . | TRBV2 | ASRRDSEAF
. | . | TRBV11-2 | ASSLDRIQPQH
. | . | TRBV6-5 | ASSSLSHSYDRPQH
. | . | TRBV19 | ASSTENSPLH
. | . | TRBV30 | AWSEGSQTPQH
TRBD1 | . | TRBV27 | ASSLEGLRGQPQH
TRBD2 | . | TRBV9 | ASSGETRTSGAPSTDTQY
TRBD1 | . | TRBV19 | ASSMDRGIGTEAF
. | . | TRBV28 | AVSGPNEKLF
. | . | TRBV2 | ASRQGLGIAGELF